One TCR beta chain is described in this entry. The antigen remains unidentified. The CDR3 consists of 15 residues. Trimming left V 3 bases short and J 7 bases short, with 19 bases between. Germline V lookup: CDR1 WSHSY, CDR2 SAAADI. The entry originates in a study of cytotoxic CD8 clonotypes in ibrutinib-treated CLL. Profiling relied on immunoSEQ multiplex PCR, and the TCRdb table lists in-frame clones only, not all of them. The sample lists roughly 130,000 clones, approximately 90% occurring once. Study-level points and caveats: Baseline levels were approached again at progression, after clonality had risen at ibrutinib response.

Sequencing used PBMCs, obtained after 12 months of ibrutinib treatment. The rearrangement links TRBV10-2 to TRBJ2-7; D is unclear. The clonotype originates from a human donor with chronic lymphocytic leukemia. For the CDR3, the DNA is TGCGCCAGCAGTGACGTCGGCGCAACACCGGGTGAGCAGTACTTC. Its translation is CASSDVGATPGEQYF.